Listed below are T cell receptor beta chains from one sample, sequenced in a study of blood T cell repertoires in COVID-19. TCRdb's table, derived via immunoSEQ multiplex PCR, lists solely in-frame clones and lacks some. The sample contains 270,000 or so clones, roughly 93% of which appear only once. The sample taken for sequencing was PBMCs or T cells enriched from blood (not recorded which). The receptors shown here come from a woman aged 40 to 50 with acute COVID-19. Both conserved end residues are part of each CDR3. A D gene is named only where the DNA matches it firmly. Some rows mark clone size as missing; the rest say once, few, many or name a class of expanded clone.

V gene: TRBV4-3
clone size: NA
D gene: TRBD2
J gene: TRBJ2-6
CDR3 DNA: TGCGCCAGCAGCCAGACTAGCGGCATCCTCTCTGGGGCCAACGTCCTGACTTTC
CDR3 protein: CASSQTSGILSGANVLTF

V gene: TRBV7-2
clone size: NA
D gene: NA
J gene: TRBJ2-7
CDR3 DNA: TGTGCCAGCAGCTTAGACTCGGGGAAGGCGGGGGAGCAGTACTTC
CDR3 protein: CASSLDSGKAGEQYF

V gene: TRBV6-1
clone size: NA
D gene: TRBD2
J gene: TRBJ2-1
CDR3 DNA: TGTGCCAGCAGTGGGGGAGGAAGCGGGAGGGCCATTTCTTCGTTAAATGAGCAGTTCTTC
CDR3 protein: CASSGGGSGRAISSLNEQFF

V gene: TRBV6-4
clone size: NA
D gene: NA
J gene: TRBJ2-1
CDR3 DNA: TGTGCCAGCAGTGAAGATTGGTCGGCGACAGGCAAGTTCTTC
CDR3 protein: CASSEDWSATGKFF

V gene: TRBV11-3
clone size: once
D gene: NA
J gene: TRBJ2-5
CDR3 DNA: TGTGCCAGCAGCTTAGAGTTAACCCCACGGGAGACCCAGTACTTC
CDR3 protein: CASSLELTPRETQYF

V gene: TRBV5-5
clone size: few
D gene: TRBD1
J gene: TRBJ1-1
CDR3 DNA: TGTGCCAGCAGCTTGCAATGGACAGGGAGGAACACTGAAGCTTTCTTT
CDR3 protein: CASSLQWTGRNTEAFF

V gene: TRBV5-6
clone size: NA
D gene: TRBD1
J gene: TRBJ2-2
CDR3 DNA: TGTGCCAGCAGCTTGGGCCCGCGGGACAGGGTGAACACCGGGGAGCTGTTTTTT
CDR3 protein: CASSLGPRDRVNTGELFF

V gene: TRBV4-1
clone size: NA
D gene: TRBD2
J gene: TRBJ2-7
CDR3 DNA: TGCGCCAGCAGTCCCTCGGGGGGGCGATCCTACGAGCAGTACTTC
CDR3 protein: CASSPSGGRSYEQYF

V gene: TRBV27
clone size: NA
D gene: TRBD2
J gene: TRBJ2-1
CDR3 DNA: TGTGCCAGCAGTTTGAGCGGGAGCTACTCACGGCAGTTCTTC
CDR3 protein: CASSLSGSYSRQFF

V gene: TRBV4-1
clone size: NA
D gene: NA
J gene: TRBJ2-7
CDR3 DNA: TGCGCCAGCGGCTCCCCAACTCTATCAGGGGACGAGCAGTACTTC
CDR3 protein: CASGSPTLSGDEQYF

V gene: TRBV6-5
clone size: NA
D gene: NA
J gene: TRBJ2-3
CDR3 DNA: TGTGCCAGCAGCCCCCCGTGGGGCAACACAGATACGCAGTATTTT
CDR3 protein: CASSPPWGNTDTQYF

V gene: TRBV5-6
clone size: NA
D gene: NA
J gene: TRBJ2-6
CDR3 DNA: TGTGCCAGCAGCAGTTCTCAGGGGTTCCATTCTGGGGCCAACGTCCTGACTTTC
CDR3 protein: CASSSSQGFHSGANVLTF

V gene: TRBV7-8
clone size: NA
D gene: TRBD1
J gene: TRBJ1-1
CDR3 DNA: TGTGCCAGCAGCTTAGCCGGGGCCAGGGGGGCTGAAGCTTTCTTT
CDR3 protein: CASSLAGARGAEAFF

V gene: TRBV12-3/TRBV12-4
clone size: NA
D gene: TRBD1
J gene: TRBJ2-1
CDR3 DNA: TGTGCCAGCAGTCGGGACAGGGTAGGTGAGCAGTTCTTC
CDR3 protein: CASSRDRVGEQFF

V gene: TRBV5-4
clone size: NA
D gene: TRBD1
J gene: TRBJ2-3
CDR3 DNA: TGTGCCAGCAGCTTCGGACAGGGCACAGATACGCAGTATTTT
CDR3 protein: CASSFGQGTDTQYF

V gene: TRBV5-1
clone size: NA
D gene: TRBD1
J gene: TRBJ1-2
CDR3 DNA: TGCGCCAGCAGCTTGACATCGGGACAGGGGGTGAATGGCTACACCTTC
CDR3 protein: CASSLTSGQGVNGYTF